Included here is one T cell receptor beta chain sequence, with context. The table lists this clonotype with many counts. Its antigen is still unknown. Per-base quality was not reported, and no clone a single base away is much larger than it. Relative to germline, V is missing 6 bases and J is missing 4 bases, with 8 bases of the junction outside any gene match. The CDR3 sequence holds 14 residues, the cysteine and phenylalanine included. Only the CDR3 DNA is retained, 42 bases long and in frame from the first base. CDR1 and CDR2 are read off the germline V gene as SQVTM and ANQGSEA. The study was a case-control design nested within a healthcare worker cohort in London, UK, with weekly nasopharyngeal swab PCR tests and blood sampling. Healthcare workers were recruited between 23 and 31 March 2020, during the week of the UK lockdown, and were followed weekly for up to roughly 16 weeks. The data were taken from a study of early T cells in non-severe SARS-CoV-2 infection (dated by TCRdb to 2020 to 2022). With respect to the entire study: Bulk RNA from unsorted whole blood was used for TCR sequencing, so alpha and beta chains could not be paired.

General conclusions and limits of the study: VDJdb matching was skewed toward anti-spike CD8 responses and likely underestimated virus-specific expansions, missing private and CD4 specificities.

Receptor amplification or capture employed 5' RACE. The listed sequencing device is NextSeq 500. In the TCR library protocol, unique molecular identifiers were attached to individual cDNA molecules to correct for PCR bias and sequencing error. Both TCR alpha and beta chains were sequenced, and tight co-correlation was observed between alpha and beta sequence abundances in each sample. The published analysis was carried out like this. V gene, J gene and CDR3 annotation of TCR sequences was performed with Decombinator V4. TCRs were defined as expanded if a significant change between any two time points was detected under a Poisson model with p below 0.0001. TCR abundances were normalised to the total number of TCRs sequenced in each sample and reported as counts per million. MAIT TCRs were defined by TRAV1-2 paired with TRAJ12, TRAJ20 or TRAJ33, and iNKT TCRs by TRAV10 paired with TRAJ18. VDJdb, accessed 1 November 2021, was searched for CMV, EBV and SARS-CoV-2 annotated TCRs, with TCRs annotated for multiple antigens excluded. Through fastp at Q25 and MiXCR, TCRdb rebuilt clones from the public reads, retaining in-frame beta chains. Under each unique CDR3 protein, matching rows form one entry showing the most common genes and DNA. V and J calls and clone size were set by TCRdb, not the authors. This sample lists about 25,000 distinct CDR3 sequences; approximately 4% were detected once. The ten largest clones represent 10% of the sample.

The receptor chain draws on TRBV29-1 and TRBJ2-1; the central 8 bases match TRBD1. This TCR was sampled from an adult who was a healthcare worker with PCR-confirmed SARS-CoV-2 infection or an uninfected control (not recorded which). Sequenced input: whole blood. The bases read TGCAGCGTGGCGTCCGGGACAGGATACAATGAGCAGTTCTTC. Its protein is CSVASGTGYNEQFF.